The 14 T cell receptor beta chains below all came from one sample that was sequenced in a study of CD8+ T cells in alopecia areata. Treatment reported: oral pan-JAK inhibitor, 5-10 mg twice daily. RNA extraction and reverse transcription yielded cDNA as sequencing template. Repertoires were generated with immunoSEQ multiplex PCR, while TCRdb's copy carries only in-frame clones and drops some. The sample includes over 60,000 clones, 35% to 55% of them seen just once. Material: CD8+ T cells sorted from blood, obtained around week 37, from a patient treated with tofacitinib. Receptors were obtained from a human donor with alopecia areata.

V gene TRBV30 combines with J gene TRBJ2-2; D remains ambiguous. The CDR3 extends over 12 amino acids. CDR1 is GTSNPN, CDR2 SVGIG, per germline (reference sequence). Trimming took off 0 bases at V and 7 bases at J, with 6 bases between the two ends. In DNA form, the CDR3 reads TGTGCCTGGAGTGTCGGCCTCGGGGAGCTGTTTTTT. Residues: CAWSVGLGELFF.

V and J are TRBV7-9 and TRBJ2-5; D remains ambiguous. The ends were cut back, 1 base at V and 4 bases at J, with 7 bases in the middle. Germline CDR1 reads SEHNR; CDR2 reads FQNEAQ (reference sequence). CDR3 length: 13 amino acids. CDR3 residues: CASSLVVSETQYF. CDR3 in DNA: TGTGCCAGCAGCTTAGTAGTGTCAGAGACCCAGTACTTC.

CDR3 in amino acids: CASSQGASEAFF. The CDR3 bases are TGTGCCAGCAGCCAGGGGGCATCTGAAGCTTTCTTT. The chain carries TRBV7-9 and TRBJ1-1; 8 bases are shared with TRBD1. This CDR3 has 12 amino acids. Germline loops: CDR1 SEHNR, CDR2 FQNEAQ (reference sequence). J gave up 6 bases and V 5 bases, and 2 bases lay outside the gene matches.

This clone was recorded once. This chain connects TRBV9 to TRBJ2-1; D gene uncertain. V dropped 1 base and J dropped 0 bases, with 8 bases sitting between them. In germline, CDR1 is SGDLS, CDR2 YYNGEE. CDR3 length: 15 residues. CDR3 DNA: TGTGCCAGCAGCGTACAGCGAAGCTCCTACAATGAGCAGTTCTTC. Protein: CASSVQRSSYNEQFF.

With regard to this clone: One junction end does not reproduce the germline sequence, and a read error may be involved. This chain uses TRBV28 with TRBJ1-5, with a tentative D call TRBD1 (6 bases). The CDR3 length is 13 residues. Germline-derived CDR1 and CDR2 are MDHEN and SYDVKM. The CDR3 DNA reads as TGTGCCAGCAGTTTAACGTTTGCCGGGGGGCAATCTTTT. Translation gives CASSLTFAGGQSF. Together with reference TRBV28 and TRBJ1-5, the CDR3 gives the full variable domain: DVKVTQSSRYLVKRTGEKVFLECVQDMDHENMFWYRQDPGLGLRLIYFSYDVKMKEKGDIPEGYSVSREKKERFSLILESASTNQTSMYLCASSLTFAGGQSFGDGTRLSIL.

The CDR3 reads CAWSVWSGDQPQHF. The CDR3 DNA is TGTGCCTGGAGTGTCTGGTCAGGGGATCAGCCCCAGCATTTT. The chain is built from TRBV30 and TRBJ1-5, with D perhaps TRBD1 (6 bases). The length of the CDR3 is 14 residues. Germline assignment: CDR1 GTSNPN and CDR2 SVGIG (reference sequence). Between the trimmed V and J ends, which lost 0 bases and 5 bases, there was a span of 11 bases.

J is TRBJ1-1 and V is TRBV19, with D perhaps TRBD1 (5 bases). Germline V gives CDR1 LNHDA, CDR2 SQIVND (reference sequence). The CDR3 runs to 12 residues. V lost 6 bases, J lost 4 bases, and 9 bases lay in between. CDR3 nucleotides: TGTGCCAGTAGGAGAGGGGCCACTGAAGCTTTCTTT. This gives the protein CASRRGATEAFF.

The chain links TRBV6-1 to TRBJ1-1; no clear D. This CDR3 region has 13 residues. Between the trimmed V and J ends, which lost 2 bases and 6 bases, there was a span of 10 bases. The germline gives CDR1 MNHNS, CDR2 SASEGT. CDR3 sequence (DNA): TGTGCCAGCAGTGAATGGAGGGCCTCTGAAGCTTTCTTT. This gives the protein CASSEWRASEAFF.

The V gene is TRBV7-9, the J gene TRBJ2-6; a weak D match, TRBD2 (6 bases). Trimming left V 7 bases short and J 3 bases short, with 10 bases between. This CDR3 contains 14 residues. CDR1 is SEHNR and CDR2 is FQNEAQ in the germline V gene (reference sequence). The CDR3 coding sequence is TGTGCCAGCAACCTCGGGGGTGGGGCCAACGTCCTGACTTTC. Translating gives CASNLGGGANVLTF.

This chain uses TRBV30 with TRBJ2-7, with D tentatively TRBD1 or TRBD2 (5 bases each). Germline CDR1 is GTSNPN and CDR2 is SVGIG (reference sequence). Trimming shortened V by 4 bases and J by 0 bases, and 16 bases separated the two germline ends. The CDR3 has 15 residues. This CDR3 reads CAWKLGTGSSYEQYF. The CDR3 DNA follows: TGTGCCTGGAAACTCGGGACGGGGAGCTCCTACGAGCAGTACTTC.

V gene TRBV23-1 combines with J gene TRBJ2-7; D is possibly TRBD1 (7 bases). TRBV23-1 falls under the ORF class, with uncertain function. The ends were cut back, 7 bases at V and 3 bases at J, with 22 bases in the middle. This CDR3 is 16 amino acids long. CDR3 nucleotides: TGCGCCAGCACCCCCTTCAGGCGGCAGGGGGGCTACGAGCAGTACTTC. Its translation is CASTPFRRQGGYEQYF.

The chain uses TRBV15 and TRBJ2-5; possibly TRBD1 for D (5 bases). The V gene lost 2 bases and the J gene lost 1 base, with 8 bases spanning the gap. CDR3 size: 14 residues. Looked up from germline, CDR1 is LNHNV and CDR2 is YYDKDF (reference sequence). This CDR3 is CATSRRQSQETQYF. The CDR3 DNA sequence: TGTGCCACCAGCAGAAGACAGAGCCAAGAGACCCAGTACTTC.

The chain joins TRBV5-1 to TRBJ1-1; 7 bases agree with TRBD1. The germline gives CDR1 SGHRS, CDR2 YFSETQ. Trimming removed 4 bases from V and 1 base from J; junction bases left unmatched: 7. The CDR3 has 15 residues. CDR3 nucleotide sequence: TGCGCCAGCAGCCCTCTGGACAGGAAGAACACTGAAGCTTTCTTT. Residues: CASSPLDRKNTEAFF.

V is TRBV28 and J is TRBJ2-3; 10 nucleotides match TRBD1. This CDR3 spans 15 amino acids. Germline lookup yields CDR1 MDHEN and CDR2 SYDVKM. V dropped 6 bases and J dropped 2; count of bases not matched to a gene: 5. The CDR3 nucleotides read TGTGCCAGCAGGTGGGGACAGGGGCCCACAGATACGCAGTATTTT. Residues: CASRWGQGPTDTQYF.